The 15 T cell receptor beta chains below all came from one sample that was sequenced in a study of blood T cell repertoires in COVID-19. Sequencing was performed with immunoSEQ multiplex PCR; in TCRdb, only in-frame clones are kept and a portion is missing. This sample has roughly 150,000 clones; roughly four fifths occur once, and the top ten carry less than 3%. The sequencing input was peripheral blood. These receptor sequences come from an elderly woman with COVID-19, enrolled during active disease.

The rearrangement joins TRBV19 to TRBJ1-3, with D possibly matching TRBD1 (6 bases). CDR3 length equals 14 residues. Germline V gene lookup returns CDR1 LNHDA and CDR2 SQIVND (reference sequence). Deletions cut 10 bases from V and 3 bases from J, with 16 bases between. This CDR3 is CATHSRGNGNTIYF. CDR3 in DNA: TGTGCCACCCACTCAAGGGGGAATGGAAACACCATATATTTT.

The rearrangement joins TRBV9 to TRBJ1-2; 7 bases agree with TRBD1. The CDR3 spans 15 residues. Per germline, CDR1 SGDLS and CDR2 YYNGEE. V shed 7 bases and J 5 bases; nucleotides not matched to a gene: 14. CDR3 amino acids: CASAVAPGTEYGYTF. CDR3 nucleotide sequence: TGTGCCAGCGCCGTGGCCCCCGGGACAGAGTATGGCTACACCTTC.

The CDR3: CASSYREQLIEKLFF. The CDR3 bases are TGTGCCAGCAGTTACCGGGAACAGTTGATTGAAAAACTGTTTTTT. The chain has TRBV6-6 and TRBJ1-4, with D uncertain. Germline V gives CDR1 MNHNY, CDR2 SVGAGI (reference sequence). V was clipped by 2 bases and J by 7 bases, with 14 bases between them. The CDR3 runs 15 residues.

The genes are TRBV7-6 and TRBJ2-2; 7 bases map to TRBD2. Trimming removed 5 bases from V and 3 bases from J; junction bases left unmatched: 9. This CDR3 spans 16 amino acids. CDR1 and CDR2 (germline): SGHVS, FNYEAQ. The CDR3 is CASSPAGLTYTGELFF. For the CDR3, the DNA is TGTGCCAGCAGCCCCGCGGGACTAACCTACACCGGGGAGCTGTTTTTT.

The V gene is TRBV9, the J gene TRBJ1-6, with 7 positions matching TRBD1. This CDR3 region has 15 residues. Germline V gene data show CDR1 as SGDLS and CDR2 as YYNGEE. Germline trimming cut 3 bases from V and 1 base from J; bases unmatched to any gene: 1. The CDR3 bases are TGTGCCAGCAGCGGACAGGGTTCCTATAATTCACCCCTCCACTTT. Translating it yields CASSGQGSYNSPLHF. Filled out from reference TRBV9 and TRBJ1-6, the complete variable domain reads DSGVTQTPKHLITATGQRVTLRCSPRSGDLSVYWYQQSLDQGLQFLIQYYNGEERAKGNILERFSAQQFPDLHSELNLSSLELGDSALYFCASSGQGSYNSPLHFGNGTRLTVT.

The V and J genes are TRBV12-5 and TRBJ1-1, with D tentatively TRBD1 (5 bases). The CDR3 length is 14 residues. Deletions cut 7 bases from V and 4 bases from J, with 16 bases between. The germline CDR1 and CDR2 sequences are LGHNT and FRNRAP. CDR3 amino acids: CASASQGVGTEAFF. Here the CDR3 DNA reads TGTGCTAGTGCCTCCCAAGGGGTGGGCACTGAAGCTTTCTTT.

CDR3 sequence reads: CASSTQETQYF. CDR3 DNA sequence: TGTGCCAGCTCAACACAAGAGACCCAGTACTTC. The V and J genes are TRBV18 and TRBJ2-5; D ambiguous. Germline CDR1 is KGHSH and CDR2 is LQKENI. Trimming shortened V by 5 bases and J by 2 bases, and 3 bases separated the two germline ends. This CDR3 is 11 amino acids long. The entire variable domain, with the rest obtained from reference TRBV18 and TRBJ2-5, is as follows: NAGVMQNPRHLVRRRGQEARLRCSPMKGHSHVYWYRQLPEEGLKFMVYLQKENIIDESGMPKERFSAEFPKEGPSILRIQQVVRGDSAAYFCASSTQETQYFGPGTRLLVL.

The J gene is TRBJ2-5, the V gene TRBV5-1; TRBD2 might be the D (5 bases). Looked up from germline, CDR1 is SGHRS and CDR2 is YFSETQ. V was trimmed by 0 bases and J by 4 bases, leaving 10 bases between them. This CDR3 is 14 amino acids long. The CDR3 DNA reads as TGCGCCAGCAGCTTGGCCCTCGGACTAGAGACCCAGTACTTC. Translation: CASSLALGLETQYF.

The chain joins TRBV25-1 to TRBJ2-4; 10 positions agree with TRBD1. Germline CDR1 is MGHDK and CDR2 is SYGVNS. Unmatched junction bases numbered 4, after V lost 3 bases and J lost 2 bases. The CDR3 totals 16 residues. The CDR3 sequence is CASSEGQGISKNIQYF. The DNA for the CDR3 is TGTGCCAGCAGTGAGGGACAGGGGATTTCCAAAAACATTCAGTACTTC.

The genes are TRBV5-6 and TRBJ2-1, with 9 bases fitting TRBD2. Trimming took 3 bases from V and 3 from J; bases not matched to a gene: 10. CDR1 and CDR2 (germline): SGHDT, YYEEEE. The CDR3 is 17 residues long. The CDR3 loop is CASSWGRAGGFYNEQFF. The CDR3 DNA follows: TGTGCCAGCAGCTGGGGGCGAGCGGGAGGTTTCTACAATGAGCAGTTCTTC. Full variable domain (outside the CDR3, taken from reference TRBV5-6 and TRBJ2-1): DAGVTQSPTHLIKTRGQQVTLRCSPKSGHDTVSWYQQALGQGPQFIFQYYEEEERQRGNFPDRFSGHQFPNYSSELNVNALLLGDSALYLCASSWGRAGGFYNEQFFGPGTRLTVL.

V gene TRBV7-8 combines with J gene TRBJ1-3, with D tentatively TRBD1 (6 bases). Trimming took 1 base from V and 2 from J, leaving 9 bases between them. The CDR3 length is 15 residues. The germline gives CDR1 SGHVS, CDR2 FQNEAQ. CDR3 coding DNA: TGTGCCAGCAGCTTAGGGACAGTTACTGGAAACACCATATATTTT. Its protein product is CASSLGTVTGNTIYF.

The CDR3, as DNA: TGTGCCAGCTCACAGGGACAGGGTGGTGAAAAACTGTTTTTT. Translation: CASSQGQGGEKLFF. The chain uses TRBV18 and TRBJ1-4; TRBD1 agrees at 9 bases. The junction had 4 bases not matched to a gene; V was cut back by 4 bases and J by 7 bases. The CDR3 has 14 residues. Germline V CDR1 and CDR2: KGHSH, LQKENI.

This clone was seen a handful of times. The chain carries TRBV27 and TRBJ2-7; TRBD1 is a possible D gene (6 bases). The V end lost 7 bases, the J end lost 6 bases, and 16 bases lay between the germline ends. The CDR3 loop spans 13 amino acids. Germline V CDR1 and CDR2: MNHEY, SMNVEV (reference sequence). The CDR3 nucleotides are TGTGCCAGCAAAATACACAGGGTAGGCGAGCAGTACTTC. This encodes CASKIHRVGEQYF.

This sequence joins TRBV7-8 and TRBJ2-5, with unresolved D. V gave up 5 bases and J gave up 4 bases, with 5 bases separating them. CDR3 length: 11 amino acids. Germline CDR1 is SGHVS and CDR2 is FQNEAQ. This chain's CDR3 is CASSRSETQYF. CDR3 nucleotides: TGTGCCAGCAGCCGCTCAGAGACCCAGTACTTC.

This chain joins TRBV11-2 and TRBJ2-3; tentative D call: TRBD2 (5 bases). V lost 1 base and J 2 bases, leaving 10 bases between the germline ends. The germline V gene has CDR1 SGHAT and CDR2 FQNNGV. The CDR3 has 15 amino acids. CDR3 amino acids: CASSLAAGPTDTQYF. The CDR3 DNA is TGTGCCAGCAGCTTAGCGGCGGGCCCCACAGATACGCAGTATTTT.